This T cell receptor (beta chain) was identified during a study of control samples from healthy donors and cancer patients. The table came from immunoSEQ multiplex PCR; TCRdb's copy has only in-frame clones and leaves some out. The sample includes more than 50,000 clones, approximately 85% of them seen just once. This TCR came from a man aged 45-60 years in good health. The sample was blood.

The CDR3, as DNA: TGTGCCAGCAGCTTAGGGACAGAGAACACTGAAGCTTTCTTT. Translated, it gives CASSLGTENTEAFF. This rearrangement joins TRBV7-6 to TRBJ1-1; D perhaps matches TRBD1 (6 bases). The CDR3 is 14 residues long. Germline V gives CDR1 SGHVS, CDR2 FNYEAQ. V gave up 1 base and J gave up 1 base, with 7 bases separating them.